The 5 T cell receptor beta chains presented below share a single source sample, sequenced in a study of T-cell reconstitution after alpha-beta-depleted transplantation in children. Preparation of the TCRbeta library used unique molecular identifiers. TCRdb analysed the PCR reads with MiXCR anew, one entry per CDR3 protein. The sample contains roughly 570,000 distinct CDR3 sequences, roughly a quarter of which appear only once. Specimen: PBMCs, collected before TCRalphabeta/CD19-depleted stem cell transplant. These receptors were taken from a boy in the first two years of life with Wiskott-Aldrich syndrome, due to receive a stem cell transplant.

J is TRBJ2-1 and V is TRBV12-3 or TRBV12-4; TRBD2 matches 8 bases. The CDR3 length is 12 residues. V was pared by 8 bases and J by 7 bases, with 4 bases of the junction left unmatched. CDR3 DNA: TGTGCCAGCGAGGGACTAGGGAATGAGCAGTTCTTC. Protein product: CASEGLGNEQFF.

The V call is TRBV15, the J call TRBJ2-7; TRBD2 matches at 11 bases. Germline V CDR1 and CDR2: LNHNV, YYDKDF (reference sequence). The CDR3 totals 16 residues. V was clipped by 1 base and J by 6 bases; unmatched bases: 8. The CDR3 nucleotides are TGTGCCACCAGCAGAGCGGTAGGGACTAGCGGTGGCGAGCAGTACTTC. Protein product: CATSRAVGTSGGEQYF.

This clonotype occurred a few times. V usage is TRBV5-1 and J usage is TRBJ2-1; no clear D. The CDR3 totals 15 residues. The germline V gene has CDR1 SGHRS and CDR2 YFSETQ. V lost 4 bases to trimming and J lost 0 bases, with 11 bases between them. The CDR3 nucleotides read TGCGCCAGCAGCCCTAGTTCCAGCTCCTACAATGAGCAGTTCTTC. Amino acid sequence: CASSPSSSSYNEQFF.

This sequence joins TRBV5-5 and TRBJ2-2, with D perhaps TRBD2 (6 bases). The germline V gene has CDR1 SGHKS and CDR2 YYEKEE (reference sequence). V gave up 4 bases and J gave up 7 bases, with 20 bases separating them. The CDR3 is made up of 16 amino acids. This CDR3 is CASSTNPGGTLGELFF. CDR3 DNA: TGTGCCAGCAGCACAAACCCCGGGGGAACACTCGGGGAGCTGTTTTTT.

The chain links TRBV29-1 to TRBJ1-1, with TRBD1 matching 9 bases. V trimming: 6 bases; J trimming: 5 bases; junction bases outside the gene matches: 7. The CDR3 runs 13 residues. CDR1 SQVTM and CDR2 ANQGSEA come from the germline V gene. DNA for the CDR3: TGCAGCGTCCACGGGACAGGGTGGACTGAAGCTTTCTTT. Translation: CSVHGTGWTEAFF.